Below, one T cell receptor (beta chain) is given with its context. Its antigen is still unknown. This specimen comes from a study of cytomegalovirus exposure and HLA in healthy donors. General study points: It was reported that the classifier diagnosed cytomegalovirus status with high specificity and sensitivity in both the original and validation cohorts.

The PCR employed 60 Vbeta primers together with 13 Jbeta primers. Here immunoSEQ multiplex PCR was the method, and the copy in TCRdb shows in-frame clones only, minus some. The profile shows fewer than 85,000 clones, 60% to 85% of them singletons. Trimming removed 7 bases from V and 4 bases from J, with 11 bases in between. Germline assignment: CDR1 MNHNS and CDR2 SASEGT. This CDR3 spans 13 amino acids. The TCR was taken from a man aged 18 to 29 in good health and CMV-seropositive. The rearrangement links TRBV6-1 to TRBJ1-5; maybe TRBD1 (5 bases). The sequenced sample consisted of PBMCs. In nucleotides, the CDR3 is TGTGCCAGCACGCCAGGGTGGAATCAGCCCCAGCATTTT. Translating it yields CASTPGWNQPQHF.